Listed here is a single T cell receptor beta chain. The source of the sample is a study of T cells in Graves' hyperthyroidism and ophthalmopathy. TCR beta CDR3 region amplification was performed from RNA transcripts. Using the HTBI primer set, a first-round RT-PCR was run on the TCR CDR3. One entry per CDR3 protein results from TCRdb running MiXCR on the multiplex PCR reads. The sample contains 750,000 to 900,000 distinct CDR3 sequences, approximately 40% of which appear only once. This CDR3 is built from 14 residues. Out of approximately 10 ml of fresh peripheral blood came the PBMCs. The specimen sequenced was blood. The chain is built from TRBV21-1 and TRBJ2-7; TRBD1, the D gene given by the table, was not confirmed from the DNA. TRBV21-1 represents a pseudogene. The source is a man younger than 35 with Graves' hyperthyroidism. The CDR3 sequence is CASSIPGQIYEQYF. The CDR3 DNA reads TGTGCCAGCAGCATCCCGGGACAGATCTACGAGCAGTACTTC.